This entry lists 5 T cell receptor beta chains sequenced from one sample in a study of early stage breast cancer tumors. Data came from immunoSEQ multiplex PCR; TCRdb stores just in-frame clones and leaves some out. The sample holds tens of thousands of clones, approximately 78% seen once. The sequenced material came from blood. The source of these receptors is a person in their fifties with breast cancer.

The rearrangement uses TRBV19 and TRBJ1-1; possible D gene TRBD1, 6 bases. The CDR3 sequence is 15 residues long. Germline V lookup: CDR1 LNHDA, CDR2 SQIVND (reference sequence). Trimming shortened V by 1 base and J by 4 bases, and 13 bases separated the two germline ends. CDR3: CASSIAPGGATEAFF. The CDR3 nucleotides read TGTGCCAGTAGTATAGCCCCGGGGGGGGCCACTGAAGCTTTCTTT. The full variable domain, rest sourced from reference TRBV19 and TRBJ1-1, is DGGITQSPKYLFRKEGQNVTLSCEQNLNHDAMYWYRQDPGQGLRLIYYSQIVNDFQKGDIAEGYSVSREKKESFPLTVTSAQKNPTAFYLCASSIAPGGATEAFFGQGTRLTVV.

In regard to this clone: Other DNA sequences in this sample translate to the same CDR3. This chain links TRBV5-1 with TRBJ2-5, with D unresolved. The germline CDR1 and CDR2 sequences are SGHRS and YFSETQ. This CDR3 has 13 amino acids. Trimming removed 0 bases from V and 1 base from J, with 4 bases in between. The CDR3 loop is CASSLGAQETQYF. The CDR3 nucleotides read TGCGCCAGCAGCTTGGGAGCCCAAGAGACCCAGTACTTC.

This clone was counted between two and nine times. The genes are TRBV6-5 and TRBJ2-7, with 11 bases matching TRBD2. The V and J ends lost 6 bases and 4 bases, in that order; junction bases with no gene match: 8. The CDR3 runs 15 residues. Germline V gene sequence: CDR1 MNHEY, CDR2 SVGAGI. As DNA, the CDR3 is TGTGCCAGCAGGTACACTAGCGGGAGAACGTACGAGCAGTACTTC. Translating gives CASRYTSGRTYEQYF.

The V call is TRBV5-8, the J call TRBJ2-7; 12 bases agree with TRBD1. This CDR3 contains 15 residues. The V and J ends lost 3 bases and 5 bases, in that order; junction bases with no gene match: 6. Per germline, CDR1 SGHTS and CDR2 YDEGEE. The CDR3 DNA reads TGTGCCAGCAGCTGGGGGACAGGGGGCTTGAACGAGCAGTACTTC. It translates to CASSWGTGGLNEQYF.

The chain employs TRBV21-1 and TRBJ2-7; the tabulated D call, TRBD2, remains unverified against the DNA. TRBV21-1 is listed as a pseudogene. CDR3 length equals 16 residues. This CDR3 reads CASSKAGGGWVYEQYF. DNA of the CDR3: TGTGCCAGCAGCAAGGCCGGAGGAGGTTGGGTATACGAGCAGTACTTC.